One sample yielded the 24 T cell receptor beta chains listed below, sequenced in a study of T cell changes during pregnancy in multiple sclerosis. TCRdb's table, derived via immunoSEQ multiplex PCR, lists solely in-frame clones and lacks some. The table shows about 41,000 clones, with nearly 90% occurring only once. This specimen consisted of CD4+ T cells from peripheral blood mononuclear cells, obtained in the first trimester of pregnancy. The receptor source for this set is a female donor with multiple sclerosis, enrolled in a pregnancy study.

CDR3 DNA: TGTGCCAGCAGCGTAGGTTCGGGAGTGGGCAATGAGCAGTTCTTC. Its protein product is CASSVGSGVGNEQFF. The chain couples TRBV9 to TRBJ2-1, with a tentative D call TRBD2 (6 bases). V was trimmed by 0 bases and J by 6 bases, leaving 13 bases between them. The CDR3 is 15 residues long. CDR1 and CDR2 from the germline V gene are SGDLS and YYNGEE.

This chain connects TRBV5-1 to TRBJ2-3; D call uncertain. Trimming removed 0 bases from V and 4 bases from J, with 3 bases in between. Germline V gene data show CDR1 as SGHRS and CDR2 as YFSETQ. The CDR3 is made up of 12 amino acids. CDR3 in amino acids: CASSLEPDTQYF. DNA for the CDR3: TGCGCCAGCAGCTTGGAGCCAGATACGCAGTATTTT. The entire variable domain, with the rest obtained from reference TRBV5-1 and TRBJ2-3, is as follows: KAGVTQTPRYLIKTRGQQVTLSCSPISGHRSVSWYQQTPGQGLQFLFEYFSETQRNKGNFPGRFSGRQFSNSRSEMNVSTLELGDSALYLCASSLEPDTQYFGPGTRLTVL.

The rearrangement uses TRBV9 and TRBJ2-7, with 9 bases that match TRBD2. Trimming took 2 bases from V and 3 from J; bases not matched to a gene: 12. The germline CDR1 and CDR2 sequences are SGDLS and YYNGEE. CDR3 length: 17 amino acids. DNA of the CDR3: TGTGCCAGCAGCGTTGGGTTAGCGGGAGAGGGGGACTACGAGCAGTACTTC. Its translation is CASSVGLAGEGDYEQYF.

This clone was counted only a few times. CDR3 in DNA: TGCAGCGTGGGAACTCGGGACAGTCACAATGAGCAGTTCTTC. This codes for CSVGTRDSHNEQFF. V and J are TRBV29-1 and TRBJ2-1; TRBD1 aligns across 7 bases. V gave up 6 bases and J gave up 5 bases; unmatched junction bases: 10. This CDR3 spans 14 amino acids. CDR1 is SQVTM and CDR2 is ANQGSEA in the germline V gene.

The chain employs TRBV6-1 and TRBJ2-3; 10 bases line up with TRBD1. The CDR3 has 16 amino acids. V was clipped by 1 base and J by 6 bases; unmatched bases: 7. Germline V gene sequence: CDR1 MNHNS, CDR2 SASEGT. In DNA, the CDR3 is TGTGCCAGCAGTGAAGGGGGGACAGGGGTGATGGATACGCAGTATTTT. Protein product: CASSEGGTGVMDTQYF.

The chain carries TRBV14 and TRBJ2-7; possible D gene TRBD2, 6 bases. This CDR3 is 15 amino acids long. Germline CDR1 and CDR2: SGHDN and FVKESK. The germline V and J ends were trimmed by 1 base and 3 bases, with 13 bases remaining between them. CDR3 sequence: CASSQATAGYYEQYF. The CDR3, as DNA: TGTGCCAGCAGCCAAGCCACCGCGGGGTACTACGAGCAGTACTTC.

This chain connects TRBV19 to TRBJ2-4; D is possibly TRBD1 (6 bases). V shed 6 bases and J shed 0 bases, with 12 bases lying between them. Per the germline V gene, CDR1 is LNHDA and CDR2 is SQIVND (reference sequence). This CDR3 is 15 amino acids long. The CDR3, as DNA: TGTGCCAGTAGCCGGGACACTGTAGCCAAAAACATTCAGTACTTC. Translation: CASSRDTVAKNIQYF. Together with reference TRBV19 and TRBJ2-4, the CDR3 gives the full variable domain: DGGITQSPKYLFRKEGQNVTLSCEQNLNHDAMYWYRQDPGQGLRLIYYSQIVNDFQKGDIAEGYSVSREKKESFPLTVTSAQKNPTAFYLCASSRDTVAKNIQYFGAGTRLSVL.

This clone was counted a single time. This chain uses TRBV6-9 with TRBJ2-3; D remains ambiguous. The CDR3 has 16 residues. The ends were cut back, 2 bases at V and 3 bases at J, with 15 bases in the middle. Germline V lookup: CDR1 MNHGY, CDR2 SVAAGI. The CDR3 is CASSYRSHHRTDTQYF. CDR3 in DNA: TGTGCCAGCAGTTATCGGTCCCATCATAGAACAGATACGCAGTATTTT.

The V gene is TRBV7-9, the J gene TRBJ1-1; D possibly corresponds to TRBD1 (6 bases). Deletions cut 1 base from V and 4 bases from J, with 10 bases between. The CDR3 covers 14 residues. Germline V gene lookup returns CDR1 SEHNR and CDR2 FQNEAQ (reference sequence). The CDR3 coding sequence is TGTGCCAGCAGCTTAGGGGTAGGGGGCACTGAAGCTTTCTTT. As protein: CASSLGVGGTEAFF.

The chain employs TRBV30 and TRBJ2-5; TRBD1 matches at 7 bases. Losses at the gene ends were 5 bases for V and 4 bases for J; bases not matched to a gene: 4. This CDR3 has 12 residues. CDR1 GTSNPN and CDR2 SVGIG come from the germline V gene (reference sequence). CDR3 protein: CAWDTGAETQYF. CDR3 sequence (DNA): TGTGCCTGGGATACAGGGGCAGAGACCCAGTACTTC.

CDR3 sequence reads: CASSLGGRTDEQFF. CDR3 sequence (DNA): TGCGCCAGCAGCTTGGGCGGGAGAACCGATGAGCAGTTCTTC. This rearrangement joins TRBV5-1 to TRBJ2-1; TRBD2 matches 7 bases. The CDR3 has 14 amino acids. Germline V gene sequence: CDR1 SGHRS, CDR2 YFSETQ. V lost 0 bases and J lost 8; bases outside the gene matches: 5.

This chain joins TRBV2 and TRBJ2-1; TRBD1 matches at 8 bases. V was pared by 8 bases and J by 6 bases, with 12 bases of the junction left unmatched. The CDR3 is made up of 15 amino acids. Germline CDR1 is SNHLY and CDR2 is FYNNEI. CDR3 DNA: TGTGCCAGCGGTAAACAGGGGGGAGCCGGCAATGAGCAGTTCTTC. Translated, it gives CASGKQGGAGNEQFF. Supplemented by reference TRBV2 and TRBJ2-1, the full variable domain reads EPEVTQTPSHQVTQMGQEVILRCVPISNHLYFYWYRQILGQKVEFLVSFYNNEISEKSEIFDDQFSVERPDGSNFTLKIRSTKLEDSAMYFCASGKQGGAGNEQFFGPGTRLTVL.

The V and J genes are TRBV18 and TRBJ1-1; 7 bases fit TRBD1. Losses at the gene ends were 6 bases for V and 0 bases for J; bases not matched to a gene: 7. CDR1 and CDR2 (germline): KGHSH, LQKENI. The CDR3 sequence is 15 residues long. The CDR3 here is CASSRLTGMNTEAFF. CDR3 DNA sequence: TGTGCCAGCTCCCGCCTGACAGGGATGAACACTGAAGCTTTCTTT.

The V gene is TRBV5-6, the J gene TRBJ2-1; 7 nucleotides match TRBD1. The germline V gene has CDR1 SGHDT and CDR2 YYEEEE. The CDR3 is 17 residues long. V shed 4 bases, J shed 4 bases, and the junction held 14 bases outside the gene matches. The CDR3 region is CASSQLTGNPLYNEQFF. DNA of the CDR3: TGTGCCAGCAGCCAATTGACAGGGAACCCATTGTACAATGAGCAGTTCTTC.

This sequence joins TRBV5-1 and TRBJ1-4; a weak D match, TRBD1 (5 bases). V was cut by 4 bases and J by 4 bases, with 8 bases left in between. CDR1 is SGHRS, CDR2 YFSETQ, per germline. This CDR3 contains 13 residues. This CDR3 is CASSPGGNEKLFF. The CDR3 DNA sequence: TGCGCCAGCAGCCCGGGGGGTAATGAAAAACTGTTTTTT.

This clone occurred once. This chain links TRBV18 with TRBJ1-1; no clear D. In germline, CDR1 is KGHSH, CDR2 LQKENI. V was shortened by 3 bases and J by 4 bases, with 6 bases between the two germline ends. CDR3 length equals 12 residues. The CDR3 region is CASSPYRTEAFF. The CDR3 DNA reads as TGTGCCAGCTCACCCTATCGCACTGAAGCTTTCTTT.

The gene calls are TRBV29-1 and TRBJ1-1; weak D call: TRBD1 (6 bases). The CDR3 sequence is 14 residues long. The V end was cut by 1 base, the J end by 3 bases, with 12 bases between. Germline values: CDR1 SQVTM, CDR2 ANQGSEA. CDR3 coding DNA: TGCAGCGTTGAAGGGGGGCGGGGGGACACTGAAGCTTTCTTT. Translated: CSVEGGRGDTEAFF.

Points on this clone: Within the sample, other DNA sequences also encode this same CDR3. The chain links TRBV12-5 to TRBJ2-5, with TRBD2 as a possible D gene (6 bases). Looked up from germline, CDR1 is LGHNT and CDR2 is FRNRAP. This CDR3 contains 13 residues. V was clipped by 2 bases and J by 5 bases, with 9 bases between them. The CDR3: CASGLSGRETQYF. The CDR3 DNA sequence: TGTGCTAGTGGTTTGTCGGGGAGGGAGACCCAGTACTTC.

This clone is categorized as medium-sized. The rearrangement uses TRBV7-2 and TRBJ1-1; 7 bases line up with TRBD1. V shed 4 bases and J 4 bases; nucleotides not matched to a gene: 3. Germline CDR1 reads SGHTA; CDR2 reads FQGNSA. The CDR3 extends over 13 amino acids. The CDR3, as DNA: TGTGCCAGCAGCTCGAGACAGGGCACTGAAGCTTTCTTT. It codes for CASSSRQGTEAFF.

The chain carries TRBV7-9 and TRBJ2-1; D is undetermined. CDR3 length: 11 residues. The germline V gene has CDR1 SEHNR and CDR2 FQNEAQ (reference sequence). V lost 4 bases to trimming and J lost 8 bases, with 6 bases between them. CDR3 in amino acids: CASSWADEQFF. The CDR3, as DNA: TGTGCCAGCAGCTGGGCCGATGAGCAGTTCTTC. Full variable domain (remainder filled in from reference TRBV7-9 and TRBJ2-1): DTGVSQNPRHKITKRGQNVTFRCDPISEHNRLYWYRQTLGQGPEFLTYFQNEAQLEKSRLLSDRFSAERPKGSFSTLEIQRTEQGDSAMYLCASSWADEQFFGPGTRLTVL.

The chain carries TRBV2 and TRBJ2-2; 9 bases agree with TRBD1. Looked up from germline, CDR1 is SNHLY and CDR2 is FYNNEI. This CDR3 comprises 15 residues. Unmatched junction bases numbered 7, after V lost 6 bases and J lost 5 bases. The CDR3 nucleotides are TGTGCCAGCAGCGACAGGACAGGGGTAACCGGGGAGCTGTTTTTT. As protein: CASSDRTGVTGELFF.

The sample holds one count of this clone. This chain links TRBV19 with TRBJ2-6; 9 bases map to TRBD1. The CDR3 length is 18 residues. The germline V gene has CDR1 LNHDA and CDR2 SQIVND (reference sequence). Trimming cost V 7 bases and J 1 base; bases outside gene matches: 11. The CDR3 DNA follows: TGTGCCAGTACCGCGCCGGGACAGGGTCCTTCTGGGGCCAACGTCCTGACTTTC. This gives the protein CASTAPGQGPSGANVLTF.

This CDR3 is CASSRPGQGITDTQYF. The CDR3 coding sequence is TGTGCCAGCAGTCGACCGGGACAGGGTATAACAGATACGCAGTATTTT. The V call is TRBV5-4, the J call TRBJ2-3; 9 nucleotides align to TRBD1. Germline V CDR1 and CDR2: SGHNT, YYREEE (reference sequence). Trimming removed 5 bases from V and 3 bases from J; junction bases left unmatched: 10. CDR3 length equals 16 residues.

The J gene is TRBJ1-3, the V gene TRBV30, with a possible D match to TRBD1 (6 bases). The ends were cut back, 7 bases at V and 2 bases at J, with 12 bases in the middle. The CDR3 covers 13 residues. Germline V gene sequence: CDR1 GTSNPN, CDR2 SVGIG (reference sequence). The CDR3 coding sequence is TGTGCCTCGTCGACAGGCACTGGAAACACCATATATTTT. Protein sequence: CASSTGTGNTIYF.